This paragraph reports one TCR beta chain. Its specificity is not known. Together with a sample-barcoded 5' primer, a J-beta primer mix was included in a second PCR lasting roughly 6 to 12 cycles. Each cDNA molecule, via a template-switch adaptor with 12 random nucleotides, was tagged. TCRdb reprocessed the 5' RACE reads with MiXCR, giving one entry per CDR3 protein. Of around 900,000 distinct CDR3 sequences listed, about 51% are singletons. Those donating, healthy Caucasian individuals from Russia, were aged roughly 6 to 90. This sample was taken from a study of blood T cells in healthy people across ages. CDR1 SGHRS and CDR2 YFSETQ come from the germline V gene. The CDR3 is made up of 13 amino acids. The junction had 7 bases not matched to a gene; V was cut back by 8 bases and J by 6 bases. Overall study results and limits: The donors' CMV status was not determined, possibly confounding changes in expanded clonotypes.

The sequence was obtained from a woman aged 55-69 years in good health. The chain couples TRBV5-1 to TRBJ1-4; 7 nucleotides match TRBD1. Sequenced: blood. The chain's CDR3 is CASSGTADEKLFF. The CDR3 coding sequence is TGCGCCAGTAGCGGGACAGCAGATGAAAAACTGTTTTTT.